One and the same sample provided the 23 T cell receptor beta chains below, sequenced in a study of cytomegalovirus exposure and HLA in healthy donors. PCR was performed using 60 Vbeta and 13 Jbeta primers. Sequenced by immunoSEQ multiplex PCR; TCRdb stores in-frame clones only, minus some. The data show approximately 170,000 clones, over 70% seen once. Sequencing input: PBMCs. These receptors were taken from a woman younger than 35 in good health and CMV-seronegative.

The chain carries TRBV29-1 and TRBJ1-1; the D gene is possibly TRBD1 (6 bases). The germline V and J ends were trimmed by 4 bases and 3 bases, with 12 bases remaining between them. CDR3 length: 13 amino acids. In germline, CDR1 is SQVTM, CDR2 ANQGSEA. The CDR3 nucleotides read TGCAGCGTTGGTAGGGGGAGGGACACTGAAGCTTTCTTT. Residues: CSVGRGRDTEAFF.

The rearrangement joins TRBV28 to TRBJ2-5; perhaps TRBD2 as D (6 bases). The CDR3 covers 16 residues. Trimming took 3 bases from V and 4 from J, leaving 18 bases between them. Looked up from germline, CDR1 is MDHEN and CDR2 is SYDVKM. CDR3 bases: TGTGCCAGCAGTTTGAGCCTTGGAGGGCGGGGAGAGACCCAGTACTTC. Translating gives CASSLSLGGRGETQYF.

The genes are TRBV9 and TRBJ2-7, with TRBD2 identical over 13 bases. The V and J ends lost 4 bases and 3 bases, in that order; junction bases with no gene match: 7. The CDR3 consists of 16 residues. The V gene's germline CDR1 is SGDLS and CDR2 YYNGEE. The CDR3 nucleotides are TGTGCCAGCAGCACTTCCGGGACTAGCGGGATCTACGAGCAGTACTTC. Protein sequence: CASSTSGTSGIYEQYF.

The V and J genes are TRBV7-3 and TRBJ2-3, with D perhaps TRBD2 (7 bases). The CDR3 runs 15 residues. Germline V gene lookup returns CDR1 SGHTA and CDR2 FQGTGA. Trimming stripped 4 bases from V and 2 bases from J, with 13 bases between. The CDR3 here is CASSSSGGPTDTQYF. The DNA for the CDR3 is TGTGCCAGCAGCTCCTCCGGGGGGCCCACAGATACGCAGTATTTT.

The chain recombines TRBV5-6 with TRBJ2-7; the D gene is possibly TRBD2 (5 bases). Trimming removed 4 bases from V and 8 bases from J, with 22 bases in between. The CDR3 sequence is 15 residues long. The germline V gene has CDR1 SGHDT and CDR2 YYEEEE. In DNA form, the CDR3 reads TGTGCCAGCAGCAGCCCCCGAGAGGACTTCCCTAAGCAGTACTTC. Translation: CASSSPREDFPKQYF. The full variable domain, rest sourced from reference TRBV5-6 and TRBJ2-7, is DAGVTQSPTHLIKTRGQQVTLRCSPKSGHDTVSWYQQALGQGPQFIFQYYEEEERQRGNFPDRFSGHQFPNYSSELNVNALLLGDSALYLCASSSPREDFPKQYFGPGTRLTVT.

The V gene is TRBV19, the J gene TRBJ1-2; the match to TRBD1 covers 8 bases. The germline V gene has CDR1 LNHDA and CDR2 SQIVND (reference sequence). With 5 bases clipped from V and 2 bases from J, the junction kept 10 bases outside the gene matches. The CDR3 is made up of 16 amino acids. The CDR3 sequence is CASSSPGQGSNYGYTF. CDR3 nucleotide sequence: TGTGCCAGTAGTTCCCCCGGACAGGGCAGCAACTATGGCTACACCTTC.

This clone was detected only once. The chain carries TRBV29-1 and TRBJ1-1; D not certain. Between the trimmed V and J ends, which lost 3 bases and 8 bases, there was a span of 10 bases. Looked up from germline, CDR1 is SQVTM and CDR2 is ANQGSEA. The CDR3 has 11 residues. CDR3 nucleotides: TGCAGCGTTGATGGTTCTACGGAAGCTTTCTTT. Translated, it gives CSVDGSTEAFF.

The chain employs TRBV6-1 and TRBJ2-5; 10 bases map to TRBD2. The CDR3 runs 16 residues. Germline CDR1 MNHNS, CDR2 SASEGT. The V gene end was trimmed by 4 bases and the J gene end by 4 bases; junction bases not matched to a gene: 9. This chain's CDR3 is CASSVTSGSLGETQYF. The CDR3 DNA is TGTGCCAGCAGTGTGACTAGCGGGTCCCTGGGAGAGACCCAGTACTTC.

The chain joins TRBV9 to TRBJ2-7; 7 nucleotides line up with TRBD2. Germline-derived CDR1 and CDR2 are SGDLS and YYNGEE. This CDR3 spans 14 amino acids. The ends lost 0 bases at V and 5 bases at J; junction bases unmatched: 5. CDR3 amino acids: CASSVGLAVHEQYF. The CDR3 DNA is TGTGCCAGCAGCGTAGGGCTAGCGGTACACGAGCAGTACTTC.

This rearrangement joins TRBV7-9 to TRBJ1-4, with 7 bases fitting TRBD1. V dropped 5 bases and J dropped 3; count of bases not matched to a gene: 6. The germline V gene encodes CDR1 SEHNR and CDR2 FQNEAQ (reference sequence). The CDR3 runs 15 residues. CDR3 loop: CASSVPGQANEKLFF. As DNA, the CDR3 is TGTGCCAGCAGCGTCCCTGGACAGGCTAATGAAAAACTGTTTTTT. The full variable domain, with the rest looked up from reference TRBV7-9 and TRBJ1-4, is DTGVSQNPRHKITKRGQNVTFRCDPISEHNRLYWYRQTLGQGPEFLTYFQNEAQLEKSRLLSDRFSAERPKGSFSTLEIQRTEQGDSAMYLCASSVPGQANEKLFFGSGTQLSVL.

The V gene is TRBV5-6, the J gene TRBJ2-7, with D perhaps matching TRBD1 (7 bases). Germline CDR1 reads SGHDT; CDR2 reads YYEEEE. This CDR3 region has 15 residues. The germline V and J ends were trimmed by 2 bases and 0 bases, with 12 bases remaining between them. The chain's CDR3 is CASSFRGAGSYEQYF. The CDR3 nucleotides read TGTGCCAGCAGCTTCAGGGGGGCTGGCTCCTACGAGCAGTACTTC.

V usage is TRBV5-4 and J usage is TRBJ1-2; maybe TRBD1 (6 bases). The V end was cut by 4 bases, the J end by 7 bases, with 14 bases between. This CDR3 is built from 13 residues. CDR1 is SGHNT, CDR2 YYREEE, per germline (reference sequence). CDR3 in amino acids: CASSLQGGGGYTF. The CDR3 bases are TGTGCCAGCAGCCTCCAGGGAGGGGGTGGCTACACCTTC. The full variable domain, in which reference TRBV5-4 and TRBJ1-2 provide the parts outside the CDR3, is ETGVTQSPTHLIKTRGQQVTLRCSSQSGHNTVSWYQQALGQGPQFIFQYYREEENGRGNFPPRFSGLQFPNYSSELNVNALELDDSALYLCASSLQGGGGYTFGSGTRLTVV.

The V and J genes are TRBV30 and TRBJ1-5; 8 bases fit TRBD1. The CDR3 is 16 amino acids. Germline V gene data show CDR1 as GTSNPN and CDR2 as SVGIG (reference sequence). The V segment lost 1 base and the J segment 7 bases; nucleotides outside the gene matches: 12. CDR3 sequence: CAWSESGQGLWQPQHF. CDR3 nucleotide sequence: TGTGCCTGGAGTGAATCAGGACAGGGATTATGGCAGCCCCAGCATTTT.

This chain uses TRBV11-2 with TRBJ2-1; 8 nucleotides align to TRBD2. Germline assignment: CDR1 SGHAT and CDR2 FQNNGV. CDR3 length equals 16 residues. The V segment lost 2 bases and the J segment 5 bases; nucleotides outside the gene matches: 8. CDR3 in amino acids: CASSLKVSGVNNEQFF. The DNA for the CDR3 is TGTGCCAGCAGCTTAAAAGTTAGCGGGGTAAACAATGAGCAGTTCTTC.

This chain uses TRBV6-1 with TRBJ2-7; TRBD2 matches at 10 bases. Germline CDR1 reads MNHNS; CDR2 reads SASEGT. V lost 6 bases to trimming and J lost 1 base; unmatched junction nucleotides: 6. This CDR3 region has 15 residues. CDR3 loop: CASRGASGSSYEQYF. Here the CDR3 DNA reads TGTGCCAGCAGGGGAGCTAGCGGGAGTTCCTACGAGCAGTACTTC.

V usage is TRBV29-1 and J usage is TRBJ1-4, with TRBD1 as a possible D gene (6 bases). Germline values: CDR1 SQVTM, CDR2 ANQGSEA. Trimming took off 6 bases at V and 0 bases at J, with 8 bases between the two ends. The CDR3 loop spans 13 amino acids. The CDR3 sequence: CSVQGPTNEKLFF. In DNA, the CDR3 is TGCAGCGTACAGGGTCCAACTAATGAAAAACTGTTTTTT. The full variable domain, completed using reference TRBV29-1 and TRBJ1-4, is SAVISQKPSRDICQRGTSLTIQCQVDSQVTMMFWYRQQPGQSLTLIATANQGSEATYESGFVIDKFPISRPNLTFSTLTVSNMSPEDSSIYLCSVQGPTNEKLFFGSGTQLSVL.

The chain has TRBV5-1 and TRBJ2-7; D possibly corresponds to TRBD2 (7 bases). This CDR3 has 16 amino acids. CDR1 SGHRS and CDR2 YFSETQ come from the germline V gene. V dropped 4 bases and J dropped 1 base, with 18 bases sitting between them. The CDR3 is CASSEIMGGASYEQYF. The CDR3 coding sequence is TGCGCCAGCAGCGAGATCATGGGGGGGGCATCCTACGAGCAGTACTTC.

This rearrangement joins TRBV27 to TRBJ2-5; 8 bases align to TRBD1. This CDR3 is built from 14 residues. The ends lost 7 bases at V and 2 bases at J; junction bases unmatched: 6. Germline loops: CDR1 MNHEY, CDR2 SMNVEV (reference sequence). Here the CDR3 DNA reads TGTGCCAGCAACCGACAGGGGCATCAAGAGACCCAGTACTTC. Amino acids: CASNRQGHQETQYF.

V usage is TRBV9 and J usage is TRBJ2-7; 9 bases line up with TRBD1. V trimming: 4 bases; J trimming: 6 bases; junction bases outside the gene matches: 8. In germline, CDR1 is SGDLS, CDR2 YYNGEE. The CDR3 runs 14 residues. CDR3 residues: CASSPEGTGTEQYF. The CDR3 DNA reads TGTGCCAGCAGCCCCGAGGGGACAGGGACCGAGCAGTACTTC.

The chain is built from TRBV2 and TRBJ2-3; 7 positions agree with TRBD1. The length of the CDR3 is 15 residues. CDR1 is SNHLY, CDR2 FYNNEI, per germline. Losses at the gene ends were 6 bases for V and 2 bases for J; bases not matched to a gene: 8. CDR3 coding DNA: TGTGCCAGCAGCTCTACAGGGGCGAACACAGATACGCAGTATTTT. The encoded protein is CASSSTGANTDTQYF. Using reference TRBV2 and TRBJ2-3 for the parts outside the CDR3, the full variable domain is EPEVTQTPSHQVTQMGQEVILRCVPISNHLYFYWYRQILGQKVEFLVSFYNNEISEKSEIFDDQFSVERPDGSNFTLKIRSTKLEDSAMYFCASSSTGANTDTQYFGPGTRLTVL.

This rearrangement joins TRBV18 to TRBJ2-7; 15 bases align to TRBD2. The CDR3 extends over 15 amino acids. V lost 3 bases to trimming and J lost 7 bases; unmatched junction nucleotides: 4. Germline V gives CDR1 KGHSH, CDR2 LQKENI. CDR3 coding DNA: TGTGCCAGCTCACCGGGACTAGCGGGAGGAGGTGAGCAGTACTTC. Its translation: CASSPGLAGGGEQYF.

This sequence joins TRBV19 and TRBJ1-5; TRBD1 is a possible D gene (5 bases). CDR3 length: 15 amino acids. The germline gives CDR1 LNHDA, CDR2 SQIVND (reference sequence). The V gene lost 3 bases and the J gene lost 3 bases, with 12 bases spanning the gap. CDR3 in amino acids: CASSIGDSINQPQHF. CDR3 nucleotide sequence: TGTGCCAGTAGTATCGGTGACAGCATCAATCAGCCCCAGCATTTT.

The rearrangement links TRBV9 to TRBJ2-1, with a weak D call TRBD2 (6 bases). Germline lookup yields CDR1 SGDLS and CDR2 YYNGEE. The CDR3 length is 16 residues. V dropped 2 bases and J dropped 1 base, with 13 bases sitting between them. DNA for the CDR3: TGTGCCAGCAGCGTGGGGGGAATAAGGTCCTACAATGAGCAGTTCTTC. Amino acids: CASSVGGIRSYNEQFF. Together with reference TRBV9 and TRBJ2-1, the CDR3 gives the full variable domain: DSGVTQTPKHLITATGQRVTLRCSPRSGDLSVYWYQQSLDQGLQFLIQYYNGEERAKGNILERFSAQQFPDLHSELNLSSLELGDSALYFCASSVGGIRSYNEQFFGPGTRLTVL.